The 31 T cell receptor beta chains below all came from one sample that was sequenced in a study of Ad26.COV2.S vaccination and SARS-CoV-2 variants (dated by TCRdb to the early 2020s). The library was prepared using the immunoSEQ multiplex PCR assay. TCRdb holds this immuneACCESS table with in-frame rearrangements only. Some clones are missing; in checked studies, unresolved V genes explain under half, and the rest has no known cause. The sample table records over 110,000 clones; 75% to 90% of these occur just once. Clones ranked in the top ten supply about 5% of the sample. This specimen's time point label, interpreted: individuals recovered from natural SARS-CoV-2 infection. Sequences were derived from peripheral blood, sampled after recovery from COVID-19. These TCRs come from a human donor who had recovered from COVID-19.

V usage is TRBV9 and J usage is TRBJ1-2, with D maybe TRBD1 (5 bases). Germline CDR1 SGDLS, CDR2 YYNGEE. CDR3 length: 14 amino acids. V was cut by 0 bases and J by 6 bases, with 12 bases left in between. DNA for the CDR3: TGTGCCAGCAGCGTAGGGGGACGAGAGAATGGCTACACCTTC. This sequence encodes CASSVGGRENGYTF.

The CDR3 DNA reads as TGCGCCAGCAGCCAGGACAGGGGCCTCCAAGAGACCCAGTACTTC. Translating it yields CASSQDRGLQETQYF. The J gene is TRBJ2-5, the V gene TRBV4-1; the match to TRBD1 covers 9 bases. J was trimmed by 1 base and V by 3 bases; bases with no gene match: 3. Germline V gene data show CDR1 as MGHRA and CDR2 as YSYEKL. The CDR3 loop spans 15 amino acids.

The CDR3 loop is CATGLAISGAANTGELFF. The CDR3 region has the DNA TGTGCCACCGGATTGGCGATTAGCGGGGCCGCGAACACCGGGGAGCTGTTTTTT. V and J are TRBV15 and TRBJ2-2; TRBD2 matches 8 bases. V shed 8 bases and J 0 bases; nucleotides not matched to a gene: 14. This CDR3 spans 18 amino acids. Germline CDR1 reads LNHNV; CDR2 reads YYDKDF (reference sequence).

This clone appeared once. The gene calls are TRBV4-3 and TRBJ1-2; perhaps TRBD1 as D (6 bases). CDR1 is LGHNA, CDR2 YSLEER, per germline. The V gene lost 0 bases and the J gene lost 8 bases, with 13 bases spanning the gap. The CDR3 loop spans 14 amino acids. The CDR3 reads CASSQDRGGSGYTF. CDR3 DNA: TGCGCCAGCAGCCAAGATAGGGGGGGGTCGGGCTACACCTTC.

The genes are TRBV7-2 and TRBJ1-1, with a possible D match to TRBD1 (6 bases). CDR3 length: 14 amino acids. V was cut by 1 base and J by 6 bases, with 12 bases left in between. CDR1 is SGHTA and CDR2 is FQGNSA in the germline V gene. The CDR3: CASSLGWEGAEAFF. CDR3 coding DNA: TGTGCCAGCAGCTTAGGGTGGGAGGGGGCTGAAGCTTTCTTT.

Sample share makes this clone medium-sized. This chain connects TRBV3-1 (or the pseudogene TRBV3-2) to TRBJ2-1; D gene unclear. In germline, CDR1 is LGHDT, CDR2 YNNKEL (reference sequence). V was cut by 0 bases and J by 6 bases, with 15 bases left in between. This CDR3 spans 16 amino acids. Here the CDR3 DNA reads TGTGCCAGCAGCCAAGACCTGGGGATACATCTCAATGAGCAGTTCTTC. Residues: CASSQDLGIHLNEQFF.

This chain joins TRBV19 and TRBJ1-5; tentative D call: TRBD1 (6 bases). CDR1 and CDR2 from the germline V gene are LNHDA and SQIVND (reference sequence). The V end was cut by 3 bases, the J end by 0 bases, with 15 bases between. The CDR3 runs 17 residues. CDR3 sequence reads: CASSIPPGQNSNQPQHF. DNA for the CDR3: TGTGCCAGTAGTATTCCCCCGGGACAAAATAGCAATCAGCCCCAGCATTTT.

This rearrangement joins TRBV7-9 to TRBJ2-7; TRBD1 agrees at 7 bases. This CDR3 has 15 amino acids. Germline V gene lookup returns CDR1 SEHNR and CDR2 FQNEAQ (reference sequence). V trimming: 4 bases; J trimming: 3 bases; junction bases outside the gene matches: 9. Here the CDR3 reads CASSSTEGQVYEQYF. Here the CDR3 DNA reads TGTGCCAGCAGCTCTACTGAAGGACAGGTCTACGAGCAGTACTTC.

This chain uses TRBV4-1 with TRBJ1-3; possibly TRBD1 for D (5 bases). The CDR3 is 18 amino acids. Trimming shortened V by 1 base and J by 6 bases, and 22 bases separated the two germline ends. Germline values: CDR1 MGHRA, CDR2 YSYEKL. The CDR3 nucleotides are TGCGCCAGCAGCCAAGGTCAACAGGTGGGCTATGGGGAAAACACCATATATTTT. It codes for CASSQGQQVGYGENTIYF.

This clone was observed a few times. V is TRBV16 and J is TRBJ1-6, with D unclear. Germline V gives CDR1 KGHSY, CDR2 FQNENV. The ends were cut back, 1 base at V and 5 bases at J, with 6 bases in the middle. This CDR3 spans 14 amino acids. CDR3: CASSQWLHNSPLHF. The CDR3 coding sequence is TGTGCCAGCAGCCAATGGCTGCATAATTCACCCCTCCACTTT.

The rearrangement links TRBV7-2 to TRBJ2-5, with D possibly TRBD1 on 5 matching bases. The CDR3 has 12 residues. Trimming took off 5 bases at V and 6 bases at J, with 10 bases between the two ends. In germline, CDR1 is SGHTA, CDR2 FQGNSA. The CDR3 reads CASSRQRQTQYF. The CDR3 nucleotides are TGTGCCAGCAGCCGACAGAGGCAGACCCAGTACTTC.

The chain has TRBV7-2 and TRBJ1-6; D gene unclear. Germline CDR1 is SGHTA and CDR2 is FQGNSA. The CDR3 is made up of 18 amino acids. Trimming removed 1 base from V and 6 bases from J, with 19 bases in between. DNA of the CDR3: TGTGCCAGCAGCTTAGGACGTCATTGGAACCCCCTTAATTCACCCCTCCACTTT. The encoded protein is CASSLGRHWNPLNSPLHF.

The J gene is TRBJ2-7, the V gene TRBV30; D is possibly TRBD1 (6 bases). The CDR3 spans 12 residues. With 3 bases removed from V and 3 bases from J, the gap between germline ends came to 9 bases. Germline V gives CDR1 GTSNPN, CDR2 SVGIG (reference sequence). The CDR3 is CAWRRGGYEQYF. CDR3 nucleotide sequence: TGTGCCTGGAGGCGAGGGGGCTACGAGCAGTACTTC.

This chain links TRBV6-5 with TRBJ2-7; 7 bases line up with TRBD2. The germline V gene encodes CDR1 MNHEY and CDR2 SVGAGI. The V and J ends lost 6 bases and 1 base, in that order; junction bases with no gene match: 9. There are 15 residues in the CDR3. This chain's CDR3 is CASSSRGSGSYEQYF. The CDR3 coding sequence is TGTGCCAGCAGCTCGCGGGGGTCTGGGTCCTACGAGCAGTACTTC.

The V and J genes are TRBV28 and TRBJ1-5, with D hard to call. Trimming cost V 4 bases and J 0 bases, with 13 bases left between them. Germline V gene data show CDR1 as MDHEN and CDR2 as SYDVKM. This CDR3 spans 16 amino acids. The chain's CDR3 is CASSSPAPGSNQPQHF. CDR3 coding DNA: TGTGCCAGCAGTTCACCCGCCCCGGGTAGCAATCAGCCCCAGCATTTT.

V and J are TRBV12-3 or TRBV12-4 and TRBJ1-1; D is perhaps TRBD1 (6 bases). Trimming left V 7 bases short and J 3 bases short, with 12 bases between. The CDR3 totals 13 residues. The CDR3 loop reads CASTLQGHTEAFF. DNA for the CDR3: TGTGCCAGCACGCTACAGGGCCACACTGAAGCTTTCTTT.

The chain links TRBV14 to TRBJ2-1; D call uncertain. V was shortened by 1 base and J by 6 bases, with 13 bases between the two germline ends. The CDR3 has 15 residues. Germline lookup yields CDR1 SGHDN and CDR2 FVKESK. As DNA, the CDR3 is TGTGCCAGCAGCCAAGGGGTCGGGTGGGCCAATGAGCAGTTCTTC. This codes for CASSQGVGWANEQFF.

The chain carries TRBV6-5 and TRBJ2-7, with D possibly matching TRBD1 (5 bases). The germline V gene encodes CDR1 MNHEY and CDR2 SVGAGI. This CDR3 is built from 14 residues. The ends were cut back, 6 bases at V and 7 bases at J, with 19 bases in the middle. The CDR3 nucleotides are TGTGCCAGCAGAAAAACAGGATTGGTTTGGGAGCAGTACTTC. Its translation: CASRKTGLVWEQYF.

This chain links TRBV5-1 with TRBJ1-4; D is perhaps TRBD1 (6 bases). The germline CDR1 and CDR2 sequences are SGHRS and YFSETQ. V was pared by 4 bases and J by 5 bases, with 12 bases between. The CDR3 length is 14 residues. CDR3: CASSTRDTNEKLFF. The CDR3 nucleotides are TGCGCCAGCAGCACAAGGGACACCAATGAAAAACTGTTTTTT.

This sequence joins TRBV27 and TRBJ1-1; unclear D gene. V lost 5 bases and J lost 3, with 10 bases in between. This CDR3 is built from 13 residues. Per germline, CDR1 MNHEY and CDR2 SMNVEV (reference sequence). CDR3 sequence: CASSQARYTEAFF. The CDR3 region has the DNA TGTGCCAGCAGTCAGGCGCGGTACACTGAAGCTTTCTTT.

The V call is TRBV6-2 or TRBV6-3, the J call TRBJ1-5, with 7 bases that match TRBD1. Losses at the gene ends were 0 bases for V and 2 bases for J; bases not matched to a gene: 13. The germline gives CDR1 MNHEY, CDR2 SVGEGT. The CDR3 runs 19 residues. The CDR3 here is CASSYSTGQASVGNQPQHF. The CDR3 bases are TGTGCCAGCAGTTACTCGACCGGACAGGCCTCCGTGGGCAATCAGCCCCAGCATTTT.

This chain links TRBV30 with TRBJ2-7; tentatively, D is TRBD1 or TRBD2 (5 bases each). V lost 4 bases, J lost 2 bases, and 15 bases lay in between. The CDR3 loop spans 14 amino acids. Germline assignment: CDR1 GTSNPN and CDR2 SVGIG (reference sequence). The CDR3 protein is CAWNRGAGPYEQYF. CDR3 bases: TGTGCCTGGAACCGGGGCGCGGGCCCCTACGAGCAGTACTTC.

This rearrangement joins TRBV4-3 to TRBJ2-4; 10 positions match TRBD2. The CDR3 spans 17 residues. The trim removed 0 bases at V and 8 bases at J, leaving 10 bases unmatched. The V gene's germline CDR1 is LGHNA and CDR2 YSLEER. The CDR3 loop is CASSQEVDLAGVHIQYF. The CDR3 DNA reads TGCGCCAGCAGCCAAGAGGTGGATCTAGCGGGGGTTCACATTCAGTACTTC.

The V call is TRBV7-6, the J call TRBJ2-1; a possible D gene is TRBD2 (5 bases). V was pared by 1 base and J by 1 base, with 11 bases between. Germline V CDR1 and CDR2: SGHVS, FNYEAQ. The CDR3 spans 16 residues. CDR3 nucleotides: TGTGCCAGCAGCTTAGTTTCGGGGTATTCCTACAATGAGCAGTTCTTC. It translates to CASSLVSGYSYNEQFF.

The chain uses TRBV30 and TRBJ2-5; D gene unclear. CDR1 is GTSNPN, CDR2 SVGIG, per germline (reference sequence). Between the trimmed V and J ends, which lost 0 bases and 5 bases, there was a span of 10 bases. The CDR3 sequence is 13 residues long. The CDR3 DNA is TGTGCCTGGAGTGTCGACTTGGGGGAGACCCAGTACTTC. Amino acids: CAWSVDLGETQYF.

V and J are TRBV19 and TRBJ2-1; D is perhaps TRBD1 or TRBD2 (6 bases each). The CDR3 runs 16 residues. V was trimmed by 7 bases and J by 0 bases, leaving 16 bases between them. Germline assignment: CDR1 LNHDA and CDR2 SQIVND (reference sequence). CDR3 in amino acids: CASMGAGNSSYNEQFF. CDR3 coding DNA: TGTGCCAGTATGGGGGCGGGGAACAGCTCCTACAATGAGCAGTTCTTC.

DNA for the CDR3: TGTGCCAGCAGTGCCCATCGGGATACCAACTATGGCTACACCTTC. Translation gives CASSAHRDTNYGYTF. The J gene is TRBJ1-2, the V gene TRBV27; the D is unclear. Germline CDR1 MNHEY, CDR2 SMNVEV (reference sequence). The CDR3 runs to 15 residues. V lost 5 bases, J lost 2 bases, and 15 bases lay in between.

This rearrangement joins TRBV7-2 to TRBJ1-1; D is possibly TRBD1 (6 bases). There are 14 residues in the CDR3. V gave up 4 bases and J gave up 0 bases, with 9 bases separating them. Germline CDR1 and CDR2: SGHTA and FQGNSA. The CDR3 sequence: CASSWGAMNTEAFF. CDR3 nucleotide sequence: TGTGCCAGCAGCTGGGGGGCGATGAACACTGAAGCTTTCTTT. Complete variable domain (other parts from reference TRBV7-2 and TRBJ1-1): GAGVSQSPSNKVTEKGKDVELRCDPISGHTALYWYRQSLGQGLEFLIYFQGNSAPDKSGLPSDRFSAERTGGSVSTLTIQRTQQEDSAVYLCASSWGAMNTEAFFGQGTRLTVV.

V and J are TRBV19 and TRBJ1-4; no reliable D call. This CDR3 spans 14 amino acids. V lost 7 bases and J lost 10, with 19 bases in between. CDR1 LNHDA and CDR2 SQIVND come from the germline V gene (reference sequence). The CDR3 protein is CASTPPLGVGKLFF. The DNA for the CDR3 is TGTGCCAGTACCCCCCCGCTTGGGGTGGGAAAACTGTTTTTT. Combining the CDR3 with reference TRBV19 and TRBJ1-4 gives the whole variable domain DGGITQSPKYLFRKEGQNVTLSCEQNLNHDAMYWYRQDPGQGLRLIYYSQIVNDFQKGDIAEGYSVSREKKESFPLTVTSAQKNPTAFYLCASTPPLGVGKLFFGSGTQLSVL.

This rearrangement joins TRBV2 to TRBJ2-2, with TRBD2 identical over 7 bases. Germline V gives CDR1 SNHLY, CDR2 FYNNEI. With 6 bases clipped from V and 5 bases from J, the junction kept 9 bases outside the gene matches. The CDR3 consists of 15 residues. In DNA, the CDR3 is TGTGCCAGCAGCGGGGAGAGAGCGGGGACCGGGGAGCTGTTTTTT. As protein: CASSGERAGTGELFF. The complete variable domain, with remaining parts taken from reference TRBV2 and TRBJ2-2, reads EPEVTQTPSHQVTQMGQEVILRCVPISNHLYFYWYRQILGQKVEFLVSFYNNEISEKSEIFDDQFSVERPDGSNFTLKIRSTKLEDSAMYFCASSGERAGTGELFFGEGSRLTVL.

The chain carries TRBV5-1 and TRBJ2-3; possible D gene TRBD1, 5 bases. This CDR3 comprises 15 residues. CDR1 and CDR2 from the germline V gene are SGHRS and YFSETQ. The V gene lost 0 bases and the J gene lost 0 bases, with 8 bases spanning the gap. CDR3 bases: TGCGCCAGCAGCTTGGTGCAGGGTAGCACAGATACGCAGTATTTT. Its translation is CASSLVQGSTDTQYF.